This is a list of T cell receptor beta chains from one sample in a study of radiotherapy plus CTLA-4 blockade in lung cancer. Assay used: immunoSEQ multiplex PCR; TCRdb lists only in-frame clones, some missing. The data show approximately 97,000 clones, with around 82% seen just once and 0.65% to 0.9% held by the top ten. The starting material was peripheral blood, obtained from a patient treated with radiotherapy plus ipilimumab. These receptors were collected from a human donor with non-small cell lung cancer who had stable disease on radiotherapy plus ipilimumab. Each CDR3 is given with its conserved first and last residue. The D gene is left open where the match is weak. Size values are once, few and many counts, or a class for expanded clones, and some rows have none.

TRBV7-2	TRBJ1-4	NA	TRBD1	TGTGCCAGCAGCCTAGAAGCCGGGACAGGGGCTGAAAAACTGTTTTTT	CASSLEAGTGAEKLFF
TRBV11-2	TRBJ2-7	NA	NA	TGTGCCAGCAGCTTATTTTTGAGCTCCTACGAGCAGTACTTC	CASSLFLSSYEQYF
TRBV11-2	TRBJ2-3	NA	NA	TGTGCCAGCAGCGGACTAAGGCAAGATACGCAGTATTTT	CASSGLRQDTQYF
TRBV30	TRBJ2-5	NA	NA	TGTGCCTGGAGCGGACTCCGGTCGGAGACCCAGTACTTC	CAWSGLRSETQYF
TRBV7-3	TRBJ1-1	NA	TRBD1	TGTGCCAGCAGCTTGGGACAGGGGAGCACTGAAGCTTTCTTT	CASSLGQGSTEAFF
TRBV4-1	TRBJ1-1	NA	NA	TGCGCCAGCAGCCATCCGGGTGCGAACACTGAAGCTTTCTTT	CASSHPGANTEAFF
TRBV28	TRBJ1-6	many	TRBD1	TGTGCCAGCAGGCCACCGGGACAGGGGAATTCACCCCTCCACTTT	CASRPPGQGNSPLHF
TRBV6-4	TRBJ2-2	NA	NA	TGTGCCGCCGGAGGGCCGGACACCGGGGAGCTGTTTTTT	CAAGGPDTGELFF
TRBV7-9	TRBJ2-1	NA	NA	TGTGCCAGCAGCTTAGGGGACGATCCCATCAATGAGCAGTTCTTC	CASSLGDDPINEQFF
TRBV7-2	TRBJ2-1	NA	TRBD2	TGTGCCAGCAGCCCCGCAAGAGCGGGGGGGACCAATGAGCAGTTCTTC	CASSPARAGGTNEQFF
TRBV25-1	TRBJ1-6	NA	NA	TGTGCCAGCAGTGGAAGAGGGGGGCGTCATTCACCCCTCCACTTT	CASSGRGGRHSPLHF
TRBV18	TRBJ1-1	NA	NA	TGTGCCAGCTCACCAAGGGAGTTCACTGAAGCTTTCTTT	CASSPREFTEAFF
TRBV7-2	TRBJ1-1	NA	NA	TGTGCCAGCACCCTCGCCCGGGGGGTGGACACTGAAGCTTTCTTT	CASTLARGVDTEAFF
TRBV5-4	TRBJ1-2	NA	TRBD1	TGTGCCAGCAGTGGACAGGGGGCCTACTATGGCTACACCTTC	CASSGQGAYYGYTF
TRBV19	TRBJ1-5	once	NA	TGTGCCAGTAGTCGGGGGGCGGGTTTGAGCAATCAGCCCCAGCATTTT	CASSRGAGLSNQPQHF
TRBV9	TRBJ2-1	few	TRBD1	TGTGCCAGCAGCGCCTCAGGGGGCACTGAGCAGTTCTTC	CASSASGGTEQFF
TRBV5-4	TRBJ2-7	NA	TRBD1	TGTGCCAGCAGCCGCCGGACAGGGGGCAACGAGCAGTACTTC	CASSRRTGGNEQYF
TRBV5-6	TRBJ1-2	NA	TRBD1	TGTGCCAGCAGCCACCAATCCAGACAGGGGGGATATGGCTACACCTTC	CASSHQSRQGGYGYTF
TRBV11-2	TRBJ2-2	NA	NA	TGTGCCAACCCAGGCGGGGAGGAAAAATTCCGGGAGCTGTTTTTT	CANPGGEEKFRELFF
TRBV7-6	TRBJ1-2	NA	NA	TGTGCCAGCAGCCAAGAACGGGGGTATGGCTACACCTTC	CASSQERGYGYTF
TRBV30	TRBJ1-5	NA	TRBD1	TGTGCCTGGAACCCGACAGGGACGGTTAATCAGCCCCAGCATTTT	CAWNPTGTVNQPQHF
TRBV5-6	TRBJ2-5	NA	NA	TGTGCCAGCAGCGCCGAAACACGGGTCCAAGAGACCCAGTACTTC	CASSAETRVQETQYF
TRBV6-1	TRBJ1-2	NA	NA	TGTGCCAGCAGTACCAACTATGGCTACACCTTC	CASSTNYGYTF
TRBV30	TRBJ2-7	once	TRBD1	TGTGCCTGGGGGGGAACAGGGGTAGAGCAGTACTTC	CAWGGTGVEQYF
TRBV29-1	TRBJ2-1	NA	NA	TGCAGCGTTGAAACCCCGGGGGCACGCAATGAGCAGTTCTTC	CSVETPGARNEQFF
TRBV7-3	TRBJ2-3	once	TRBD2	TGTGCCAGCAGCTTAACCCGCGGGGGGAGTACAGATACGCAGTATTTT	CASSLTRGGSTDTQYF
TRBV7-8	TRBJ1-6	NA	TRBD1	TGTGCCAGCAGCTCCCGGGACAGGACTTCTTCACCCCTCCACTTT	CASSSRDRTSSPLHF
TRBV19	TRBJ1-6	few	TRBD1	TGTGCCAGTAGTATCCCGACAGGGAGTAATTCACCCCTCCACTTT	CASSIPTGSNSPLHF
TRBV7-9	TRBJ2-2	NA	NA	TGTGCCAGCAGGCCTGAGGCAGACGGCACCGGGGAGCTGTTTTTT	CASRPEADGTGELFF
TRBV6-1	TRBJ2-5	NA	NA	TGTGCCAGCACTGAGAGAGACCGGGGGCCCGGGAAGACCCAGTACTTC	CASTERDRGPGKTQYF
TRBV7-9	TRBJ2-3	NA	TRBD2	TGTGCCAGCAGCTTCCCTCCTCGACTAGCGGGGAACACAGATACGCAGTATTTT	CASSFPPRLAGNTDTQYF
TRBV7-8	TRBJ1-6	NA	NA	TGTGCCAGCAGCTTAGTAGGGGCCACGCGGGGCAGCTCCTATAATTCACCCCTCCACTTT	CASSLVGATRGSSYNSPLHF
TRBV7-9	TRBJ1-2	NA	NA	TGTGCCAGCATCCAGGCCGGGACGTTGTTAGGTGGCTACACCTTC	CASIQAGTLLGGYTF
TRBV18	TRBJ1-6	NA	TRBD1	TGTGCCAGCTCACCCCGACAGGGGGCACGTAATTCACCCCTCCACTTT	CASSPRQGARNSPLHF
TRBV28	TRBJ2-7	NA	NA	TGTGCCAGCAGGTCCCCAGGGTTTATGGGCTACGAGCAGTACTTC	CASRSPGFMGYEQYF
TRBV28	TRBJ2-7	NA	TRBD1	TGTGCCAGCCTTCCCTCAGGGGGCTCTTCCTACGAGCAGTACTTC	CASLPSGGSSYEQYF
TRBV9	TRBJ2-1	NA	NA	TGTGCCAGCAGCGAAGGCCTAGGGCGCTACAATGAGCAGTTCTTC	CASSEGLGRYNEQFF
TRBV19	TRBJ2-3	few	TRBD2	TGTGCCAGTAGTATGCGGGAGAGCACAGATACGCAGTATTTT	CASSMRESTDTQYF
TRBV28	TRBJ2-7	NA	TRBD2	TGTGCCAGCAGGCTGCGGGGGACGTTTTATCCGTACTTC	CASRLRGTFYPYF
TRBV19	TRBJ2-2	NA	TRBD1	TGTGCCAGTAGCCCCGGGACAGGGAACACCGGGGAGCTGTTTTTT	CASSPGTGNTGELFF
TRBV7-2	TRBJ1-1	once	TRBD1	TGTGCCAGCAGCACACACAGGGGTCCGAACACTGAAGCTTTCTTT	CASSTHRGPNTEAFF
TRBV7-6	TRBJ2-1	NA	TRBD2	TGTGCCAGCAGCACCCTGGGTACTAGCGCCACTCAGCAGTTCTTC	CASSTLGTSATQQFF
TRBV19	TRBJ1-5	NA	TRBD1	TGTGCCAGTAGCCGGACCGGGACAGGCAATCAGCCCCAGCATTTT	CASSRTGTGNQPQHF
TRBV9	TRBJ2-7	NA	NA	TGTGCCAGCAGCGGAACAGCTTCGCAACCCTACGAGCAGTACTTC	CASSGTASQPYEQYF
TRBV7-2	TRBJ1-4	NA	TRBD1	TGTGCCAGCAGCCGACAGGGGAAGGGGGAAAAACTGTTTTTT	CASSRQGKGEKLFF
TRBV9	TRBJ1-4	NA	NA	TGTGCCAGCAGCTCAGGTACTCCGGGAGAAAAACTGTTTTTT	CASSSGTPGEKLFF
TRBV30	TRBJ2-7	NA	TRBD2	TGTGCCTGGAGTGTAGGTAGCGGGATTTATTACGAGCAGTACTTC	CAWSVGSGIYYEQYF
TRBV4-2	TRBJ2-1	NA	NA	TGTGCCAGCAGCCAAGACTCCGCCCGGGGGCAGTTCTTC	CASSQDSARGQFF
TRBV28	TRBJ2-3	NA	NA	TGTGCCACCCGACACCAGAGCACAGATACGCAGTATTTT	CATRHQSTDTQYF
TRBV28	TRBJ1-2	NA	NA	TGTGCCAGCAGTCCTCCTGGCTACACCTTC	CASSPPGYTF
TRBV28	TRBJ2-7	NA	NA	TGTGCCAGCAGCGGCGGGAATTCCTACGAGCAGTACTTC	CASSGGNSYEQYF
TRBV27	TRBJ1-5	NA	NA	TGTGCCAGCAGTAACTGGAATCAGCCCCAGCATTTT	CASSNWNQPQHF
TRBV5-1	TRBJ1-1	NA	NA	TGCGCCAGCAGCTTATCGGCTGGTGCCCTGGAAGCTTTCTTT	CASSLSAGALEAFF
TRBV25-1	TRBJ1-2	NA	NA	TGTGCCAGCAGTGAATCTGGTGCACCTTCGAGTTCAGGCTACACCTTC	CASSESGAPSSSGYTF
TRBV19	TRBJ1-1	NA	NA	TGTGCCAGTAGTTGGCGGGGAAACACTGAAGCTTTCTTT	CASSWRGNTEAFF
TRBV19	TRBJ1-5	few	NA	TGTGCCAGTAGTATCGTACGGAGCAATCAGCCCCAGCATTTT	CASSIVRSNQPQHF
TRBV7-6	TRBJ2-3	once	TRBD1	TGTGCCAGCAGCTTACTGGGACAGGGGATCGAAGATACGCAGTATTTT	CASSLLGQGIEDTQYF
TRBV27	TRBJ1-6	NA	NA	TGTGCCAGCAGTGGCCTTAATAATTCACCCCTCCACTTT	CASSGLNNSPLHF
TRBV19	TRBJ1-2	few	NA	TGTGCCAGTAGTGTCACGGGTATCAACTATGGCTACACCTTC	CASSVTGINYGYTF
TRBV5-6	TRBJ2-7	few	NA	TGTGCCAGCAGCCTAACCCGACCGAACTACGAGCAGTACTTC	CASSLTRPNYEQYF